The sequence of this T cell receptor (beta chain) was determined in a study of shared clonotypes between healthy human individuals. For this clone: Its antigen is currently unknown.

The study, taken as a whole, reports: Across subsets, estimated richness was generally greater for naive than for memory populations.

Germline-derived CDR1 and CDR2 are SGDLS and YYNGEE. The CDR3 is 14 amino acids. V lost 4 bases, J lost 3 bases, and 10 bases lay in between. Assay used: immunoSEQ multiplex PCR; TCRdb lists only in-frame clones, some missing. The sample records some 2,500,000 clones, 90% to 95% being singletons. The gene calls are TRBV9 and TRBJ2-2; D perhaps matches TRBD2 (5 bases). Sequences were obtained from naive CD4+ T cells from PBMCs. The subset: CD45RA+ positively selected. The TCR sequence derives from a man younger than 30 in good health. Some clones in this sample may be carry-over from other donors' samples. The CDR3 DNA reads as TGTGCCAGCAGCCCACGGACTTACACCGGGGAGCTGTTTTTT. It yields the protein CASSPRTYTGELFF.